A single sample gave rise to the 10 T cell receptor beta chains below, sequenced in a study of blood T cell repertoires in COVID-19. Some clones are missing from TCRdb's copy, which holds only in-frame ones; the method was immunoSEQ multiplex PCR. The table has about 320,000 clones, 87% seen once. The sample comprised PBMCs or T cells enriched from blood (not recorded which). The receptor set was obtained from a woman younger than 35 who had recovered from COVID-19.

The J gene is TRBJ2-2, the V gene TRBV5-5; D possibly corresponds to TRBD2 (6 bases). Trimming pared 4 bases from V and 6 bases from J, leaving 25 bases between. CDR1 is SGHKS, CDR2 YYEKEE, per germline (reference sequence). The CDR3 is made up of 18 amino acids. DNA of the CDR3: TGTGCCAGCAGCCGGGGGTGGGCGGCGGGTGGACGCTCCGGGGAGCTGTTTTTT. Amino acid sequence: CASSRGWAAGGRSGELFF.

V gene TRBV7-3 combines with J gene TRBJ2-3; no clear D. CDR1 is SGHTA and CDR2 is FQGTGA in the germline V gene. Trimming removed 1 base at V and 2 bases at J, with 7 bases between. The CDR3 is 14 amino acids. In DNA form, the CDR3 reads TGTGCCAGCAGCTTAAGCAGGTTCACAGATACGCAGTATTTT. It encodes CASSLSRFTDTQYF.

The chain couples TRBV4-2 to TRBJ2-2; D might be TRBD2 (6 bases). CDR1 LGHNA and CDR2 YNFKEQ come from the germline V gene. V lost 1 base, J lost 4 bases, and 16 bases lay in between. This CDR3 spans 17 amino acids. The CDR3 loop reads CASSQGRDGSGTGELFF. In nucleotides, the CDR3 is TGTGCCAGCAGCCAAGGGCGCGACGGGAGCGGCACCGGGGAGCTGTTTTTT.

CDR3 protein: CAIEGVTGANVLTF. The DNA for the CDR3 is TGTGCCATCGAAGGGGTAACTGGGGCCAACGTCCTGACTTTC. This sequence joins TRBV28 and TRBJ2-6; tentatively, D is TRBD1 (5 bases). The CDR3 consists of 14 residues. The V gene's germline CDR1 is MDHEN and CDR2 SYDVKM. The V end was cut by 10 bases, the J end by 2 bases, with 12 bases between.

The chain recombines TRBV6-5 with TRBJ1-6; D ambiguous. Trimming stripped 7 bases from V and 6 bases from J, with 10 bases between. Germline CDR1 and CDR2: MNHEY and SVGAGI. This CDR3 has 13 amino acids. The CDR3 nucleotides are TGTGCCAGCACCCGGGAGGCTAATTCACCCCTCCACTTT. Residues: CASTREANSPLHF.

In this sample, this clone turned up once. The CDR3: CASSQDLWEAGAFF. CDR3 nucleotides: TGTGCCAGCAGCCAAGATTTGTGGGAGGCGGGAGCTTTCTTT. This chain links TRBV4-2 with TRBJ1-1; D gene ambiguous. The length of the CDR3 is 14 residues. The V and J ends lost 0 bases and 10 bases respectively, with 15 bases between them. CDR1 and CDR2 (germline): LGHNA, YNFKEQ.

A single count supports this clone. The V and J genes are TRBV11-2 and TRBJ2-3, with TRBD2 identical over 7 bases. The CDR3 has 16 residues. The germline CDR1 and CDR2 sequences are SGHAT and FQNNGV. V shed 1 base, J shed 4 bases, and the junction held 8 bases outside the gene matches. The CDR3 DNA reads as TGTGCCAGCAGCTTAGTCTTCGGGGGAGGGTCAGATACGCAGTATTTT. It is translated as CASSLVFGGGSDTQYF.

CDR3 sequence reads: CASSPSLYPGGSLETQYF. CDR3 coding DNA: TGTGCCAGCAGTCCAAGCTTATATCCCGGGGGGTCGTTGGAGACCCAGTACTTC. This chain joins TRBV7-3 and TRBJ2-5; the match to TRBD2 covers 7 bases. With 6 bases clipped from V and 5 bases from J, the junction kept 21 bases outside the gene matches. Germline lookup yields CDR1 SGHTA and CDR2 FQGTGA. This CDR3 spans 18 amino acids.

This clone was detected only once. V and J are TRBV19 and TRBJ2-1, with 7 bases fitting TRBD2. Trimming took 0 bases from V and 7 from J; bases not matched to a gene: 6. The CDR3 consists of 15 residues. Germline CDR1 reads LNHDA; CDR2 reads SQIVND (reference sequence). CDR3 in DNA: TGTGCCAGTAGTATAGATAGGGACTATCCGAATGAGCAGTTCTTC. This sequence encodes CASSIDRDYPNEQFF. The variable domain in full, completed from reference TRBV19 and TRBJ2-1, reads DGGITQSPKYLFRKEGQNVTLSCEQNLNHDAMYWYRQDPGQGLRLIYYSQIVNDFQKGDIAEGYSVSREKKESFPLTVTSAQKNPTAFYLCASSIDRDYPNEQFFGPGTRLTVL.

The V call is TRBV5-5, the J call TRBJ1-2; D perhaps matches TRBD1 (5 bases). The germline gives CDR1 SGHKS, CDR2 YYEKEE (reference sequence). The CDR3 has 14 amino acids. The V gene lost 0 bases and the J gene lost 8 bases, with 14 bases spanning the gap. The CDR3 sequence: CASSLEVWGDGYTF. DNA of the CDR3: TGTGCCAGCAGCTTGGAAGTATGGGGGGACGGCTACACCTTC.